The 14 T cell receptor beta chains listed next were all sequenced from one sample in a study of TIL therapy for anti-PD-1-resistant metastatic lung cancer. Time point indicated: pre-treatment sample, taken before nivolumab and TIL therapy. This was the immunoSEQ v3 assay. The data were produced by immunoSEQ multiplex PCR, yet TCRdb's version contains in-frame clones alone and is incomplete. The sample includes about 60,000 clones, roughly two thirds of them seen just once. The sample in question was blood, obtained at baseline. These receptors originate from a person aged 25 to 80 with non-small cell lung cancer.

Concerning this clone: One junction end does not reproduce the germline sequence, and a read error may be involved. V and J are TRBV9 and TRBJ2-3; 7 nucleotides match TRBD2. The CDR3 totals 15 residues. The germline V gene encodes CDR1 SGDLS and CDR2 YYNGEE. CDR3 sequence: CAGSPSGRGEDTQYF. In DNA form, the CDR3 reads TGTGCCGGCAGCCCATCGGGGAGGGGCGAAGATACGCAGTATTTT.

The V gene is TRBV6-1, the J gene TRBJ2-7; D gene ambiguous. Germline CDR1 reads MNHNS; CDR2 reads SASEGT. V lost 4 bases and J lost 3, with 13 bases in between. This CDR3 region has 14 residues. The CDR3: CASSVSLSYYEQYF. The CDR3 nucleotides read TGTGCCAGCAGTGTCAGCCTATCCTACTACGAGCAGTACTTC.

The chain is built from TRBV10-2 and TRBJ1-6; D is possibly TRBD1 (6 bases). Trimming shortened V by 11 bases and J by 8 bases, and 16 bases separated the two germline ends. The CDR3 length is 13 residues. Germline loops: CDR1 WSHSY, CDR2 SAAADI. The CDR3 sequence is CASHRAVDSPLHF. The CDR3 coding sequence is TGCGCCTCCCACAGGGCCGTCGATTCACCCCTCCACTTT.

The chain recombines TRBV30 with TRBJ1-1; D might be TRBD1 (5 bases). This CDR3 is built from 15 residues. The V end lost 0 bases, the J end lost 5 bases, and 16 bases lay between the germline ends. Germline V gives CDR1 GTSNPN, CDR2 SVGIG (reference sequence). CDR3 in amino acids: CAWSVIGARATEAFF. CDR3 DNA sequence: TGTGCCTGGAGTGTAATCGGGGCCAGGGCTACTGAAGCTTTCTTT.

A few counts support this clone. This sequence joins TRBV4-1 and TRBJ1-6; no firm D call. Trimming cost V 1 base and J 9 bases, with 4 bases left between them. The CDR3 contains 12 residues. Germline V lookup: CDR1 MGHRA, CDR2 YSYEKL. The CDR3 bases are TGCGCCAGCAGCCAAGGACTTTCACCCCTCCACTTT. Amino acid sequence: CASSQGLSPLHF.

The CDR3 DNA is TGTGCCAGCAGCCAAGATTTGCAGACCTACGAGCAGTACTTC. Translated: CASSQDLQTYEQYF. This rearrangement joins TRBV14 to TRBJ2-7; D is uncertain. Germline V gives CDR1 SGHDN, CDR2 FVKESK. The CDR3 has 14 residues. The V end lost 0 bases, the J end lost 2 bases, and 8 bases lay between the germline ends.

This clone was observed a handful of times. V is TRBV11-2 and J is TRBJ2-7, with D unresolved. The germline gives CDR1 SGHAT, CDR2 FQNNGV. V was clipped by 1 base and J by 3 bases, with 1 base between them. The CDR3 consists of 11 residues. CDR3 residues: CASSLVYEQYF. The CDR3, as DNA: TGTGCCAGCAGCTTAGTCTACGAGCAGTACTTC.

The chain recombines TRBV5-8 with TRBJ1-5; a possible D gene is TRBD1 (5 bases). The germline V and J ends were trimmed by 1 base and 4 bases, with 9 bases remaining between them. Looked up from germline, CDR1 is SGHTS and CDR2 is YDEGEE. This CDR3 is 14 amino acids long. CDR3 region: CASSLYGGNQPQHF. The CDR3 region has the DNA TGTGCCAGCAGCTTGTATGGGGGAAATCAGCCCCAGCATTTT.

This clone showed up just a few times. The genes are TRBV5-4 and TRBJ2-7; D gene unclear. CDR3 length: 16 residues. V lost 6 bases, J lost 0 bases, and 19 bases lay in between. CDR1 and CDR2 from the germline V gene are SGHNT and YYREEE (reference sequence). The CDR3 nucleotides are TGTGCCAGCACCTGGTTCGTTGCACAACGCTCCTACGAGCAGTACTTC. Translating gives CASTWFVAQRSYEQYF. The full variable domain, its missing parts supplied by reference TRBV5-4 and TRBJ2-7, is ETGVTQSPTHLIKTRGQQVTLRCSSQSGHNTVSWYQQALGQGPQFIFQYYREEENGRGNFPPRFSGLQFPNYSSELNVNALELDDSALYLCASTWFVAQRSYEQYFGPGTRLTVT.

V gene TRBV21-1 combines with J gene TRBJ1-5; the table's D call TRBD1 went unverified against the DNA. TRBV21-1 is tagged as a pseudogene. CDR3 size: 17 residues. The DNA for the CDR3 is TGTGCCAGTCCGGGACAGGGGAATGTGTATCGCAATCAGCCCCAGCATTTT. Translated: CASPGQGNVYRNQPQHF.

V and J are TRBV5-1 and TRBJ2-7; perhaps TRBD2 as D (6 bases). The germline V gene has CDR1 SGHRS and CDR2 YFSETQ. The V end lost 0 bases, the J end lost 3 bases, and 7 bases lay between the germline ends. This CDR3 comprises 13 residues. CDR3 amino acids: CASSLGLVYEQYF. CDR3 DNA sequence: TGCGCCAGCAGCTTGGGACTAGTCTACGAGCAGTACTTC.

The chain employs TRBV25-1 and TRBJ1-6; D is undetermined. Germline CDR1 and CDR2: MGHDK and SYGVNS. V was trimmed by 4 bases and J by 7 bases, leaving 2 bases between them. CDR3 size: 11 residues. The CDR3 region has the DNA TGTGCCAGCAGTGGAAATTCACCCCTCCACTTT. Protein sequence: CASSGNSPLHF.

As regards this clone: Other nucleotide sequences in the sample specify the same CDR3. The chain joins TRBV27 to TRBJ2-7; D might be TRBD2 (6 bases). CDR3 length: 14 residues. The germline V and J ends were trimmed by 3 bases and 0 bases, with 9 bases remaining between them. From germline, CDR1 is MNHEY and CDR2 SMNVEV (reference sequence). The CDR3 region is CASSLRESSYEQYF. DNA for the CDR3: TGTGCCAGCAGTTTGCGGGAAAGCTCCTACGAGCAGTACTTC.

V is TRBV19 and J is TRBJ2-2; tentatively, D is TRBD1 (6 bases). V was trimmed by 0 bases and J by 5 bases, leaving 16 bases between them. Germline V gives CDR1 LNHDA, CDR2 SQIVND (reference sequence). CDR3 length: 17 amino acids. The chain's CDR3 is CASSIDGPGQGTGELFF. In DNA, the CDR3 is TGTGCCAGTAGTATAGATGGTCCGGGACAAGGAACCGGGGAGCTGTTTTTT.